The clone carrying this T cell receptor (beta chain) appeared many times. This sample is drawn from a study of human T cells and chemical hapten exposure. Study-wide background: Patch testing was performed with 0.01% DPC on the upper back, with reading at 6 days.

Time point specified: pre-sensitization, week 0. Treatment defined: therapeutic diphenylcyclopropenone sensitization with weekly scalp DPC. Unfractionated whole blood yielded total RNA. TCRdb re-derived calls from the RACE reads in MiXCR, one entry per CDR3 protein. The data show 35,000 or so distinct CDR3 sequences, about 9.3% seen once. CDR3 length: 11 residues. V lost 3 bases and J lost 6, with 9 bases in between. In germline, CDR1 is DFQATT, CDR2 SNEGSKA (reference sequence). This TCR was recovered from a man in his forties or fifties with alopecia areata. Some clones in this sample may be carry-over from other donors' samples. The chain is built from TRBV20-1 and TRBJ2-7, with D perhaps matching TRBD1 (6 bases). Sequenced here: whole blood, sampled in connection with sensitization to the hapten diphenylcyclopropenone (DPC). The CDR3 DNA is TGCAGTGCTAGTACCAGGGGCGAGCAGTACTTC. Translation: CSASTRGEQYF.